The following is a T cell receptor (beta chain) sequence with its context. Its specific antigen is unknown. The sample holds no much larger clone one base away, and base qualities are not on file. The entry originates in a study of cytomegalovirus exposure and HLA in healthy donors (dated by TCRdb to about 2017). About the full investigation: In an earlier analysis of under 750 of the donors, approximately 300 Gb of sequence data and 117 million unique TCR beta sequences from approximately 180 million T cells were reported. The genetic ancestry cluster associated with self-reported Caucasian donors included around four fifths of the roughly 400 genotyped donors. To study patterns of TCR occurrence, a later analysis re-analyzed previously published TCR beta repertoires from several hundred donors and added high-resolution HLA genotyping. A later genetic analysis used genome-wide SNP genotypes for about 60% of the roughly 670 donors, treating that subset as a discovery cohort. Every repertoire in the discovery cohort had been generated on one and the same sequencing platform. The number of donors typed differed by locus, with about 629-630 for A, B, C, DRB1 and DQB1, around 500 for DQA1, under 610 for DPA1, and 450 to 480 for DPB1. The study profiled the T cell repertoires of hundreds of subjects by immunosequencing and related them to cytomegalovirus serostatus. Donor age, sex, ethnicity and CMV serostatus were compiled together with the repertoire data. To predict cytomegalovirus infection status, the study combined high-throughput TCR immunosequencing, statistical association of individual TCRs with disease status, and machine learning. An earlier analysis of 587 of the donors applied high-throughput TCR beta sequencing to assess whether each TCR beta V gene segment acted as functional or pseudogenic. The study aimed to test whether cataloging public T cell receptors could reveal signatures of past pathogen exposure. An early release that covered about 600 HLA-typed donors contained around 300 gigabases of sequencing data and roughly 84 million unique TCR sequences. Among about 410 genotyped donors of the cohort, an average of approximately 240,000 unique TCR beta nucleotide sequences was sequenced per donor, of which 15% to 20% were non-productive. Both class I and class II loci were covered by HLA typing, at four-digit resolution. Along with the roughly 670-subject first cohort, a separate validation cohort of some 130 different subjects was used. Rather than using new phenotypic data, the later analysis identified candidate immune exposures from TCR beta sequences and from how often those sequences occurred across donors. Four to six DR-DQ haplotypes were handled as single units for association and clustering because linkage in the cohort was strong.

Trimming accounts for 0 bases at V and 3 bases at J, while the number of junction bases matched to no gene is 3. CDR1 and CDR2 are drawn from the germline V gene: SGHRS, YFSETQ. The CDR3 measures 14 amino acids from cysteine to phenylalanine. Only CDR3 DNA is held: 42 bases, read in frame from base 1. What the work shows at the level of the full study, not this receptor alone: The presence/absence analyses assumed that sequencing depth was roughly uniform across donors, and that assumption may not be true. While some public TCRs were present in many individuals, most TCR sequences turned up only very rarely across donors. Compared with the approximately 600-donor mean, donors in an Asian-associated ancestry cluster had fewer N-insertions in productive TCRs, according to a later genetic analysis. In a later genetic analysis, a missense DCLRE1C variant was associated with V-gene and J-gene trimming of TCR beta chains, and the association was replicated in an independent cohort. A cluster of highly shared sequence variants was judged likely to be a technical artifact of the sequencing pipeline. A further reported finding was that TCR beta sequences accurately predicted the HLA-A and HLA-B alleles for most subjects in the first cohort. A later analysis found that HLA-associated TCR beta chains were more clonally expanded and had lower generation probabilities than equally common non-associated chains. The authors suggested that the approach could potentially be generalized to other disease states and immunological phenotypes. In vitro tests confirmed that a few of the cytomegalovirus-associated TCR beta chains recognize cytomegalovirus antigens. Several of the top co-occurrence clusters appeared to be linked to parvovirus B19, influenza, CMV and Epstein-Barr virus, according to a later analysis. A total of 150 to 200 TCR beta chains were listed by the study as associated with cytomegalovirus. When HLA alleles, especially DR and DQ, strongly co-occurred, TCR associations were difficult to assign to individual alleles. Cytomegalovirus status was reported to be diagnosed by the classifier with high specificity and sensitivity in both the original and validation cohorts. Linkage disequilibrium might explain the correlated functional status among segregating V segments, but an unknown experimental factor could not be excluded. Because the 87-base-pair reads could not distinguish some IMGT-functional V segments, including TRBV6-2 and TRBV6-3, those segments were excluded. Immune exposure information for the cohort was limited to CMV serostatus. The earlier analysis of fewer than 750 of the donors excluded approximately 17 rarely observed V segments, including chromosome 9 orphons, because counts were too low. Specific HLA alleles were associated with some 15,000 TCR beta sequences at a false discovery rate of 0.05 in a later analysis. An earlier analysis of approximately 500 of the donors showed that most TCR beta V segments appeared in productive rearrangements either about 87% or about 30% of the time, which broadly matched IMGT annotations. Only TCR beta chains were sequenced in this cohort, and the absence of alpha or paired-chain data limited detectable features. A later analysis found that most CMV-associated TCR beta chains appeared HLA-restricted, with HLA associations seemingly driven largely by CMV exposure. A later analysis found that TCR association rates varied across HLA loci, with DRB1 alleles showing the most associated TCRs and HLA-C alleles the fewest. HLA typing was unavailable for some donors at each locus, so association tests used only the typed subset.

The library was made by the immunoSEQ multiplex PCR assay. A mixture of 60 forward primers for TCR Vbeta segments and 13 reverse primers for TCR Jbeta segments was used in the multiplex PCR. The CDR3 region of rearranged TCR beta genes was amplified from genomic DNA with a multiplex PCR assay. The Illumina HiSeq System was used to sequence the amplified TCR beta libraries as 87-base-pair reads. Regarding the original processing steps: Across the 666 repertoires, a later analysis counted 80 million or so unique TCR beta chains, some 11 million of which were shared by at least two donors. A nearest-neighbor algorithm error-corrected the raw reads and collapsed the reads into unique sequences, merging closely related sequences to remove PCR and sequencing errors. To assign V, D and J gene segments, CDR3 sequences were aligned to IMGT reference sequences. For a sequence to be retained, a match of at least six nucleotides was required to both a V gene segment and a J gene segment. A rearrangement counted as productive if the CDR3 had no stop codons and remained in frame with V and J, and every other rearrangement counted as non-productive. CDR3 was defined according to IMGT convention as the region running from the second conserved V-encoded cysteine to the conserved J-encoded phenylalanine. The earlier analysis of roughly 590 of the donors excluded sequences that lacked an unambiguous match to a single V gene segment. An earlier analysis of a few hundred of the donors classified V segments as functional when productive rearrangements were above 56.7% and as segregating when the standard deviation between donors was above 5%. A statistical classification framework was built to diagnose cytomegalovirus status from the catalog of TCR beta chain sequences. A later analysis assigned V and J genes by comparing TCR nucleotide sequences with IMGT/GENE-DB human TR gene sequences. The TCRdist pipeline was used in a later analysis to assign CDR3 sequences and most-parsimonious VDJ recombination scenarios. A later analysis defined each TCR beta chain by its CDR3 amino acid sequence plus V-gene family, and excluded reads lacking a unique V-gene family. To address suspected cross-contamination and a sequencing artifact, a later analysis removed roughly 580 highly shared, low-generation-probability nucleotide sequences. A later analysis calculated a clonal expansion index for each public chain from normalized within-repertoire ranks of inferred template counts. In a later analysis, generation probabilities were computed with a VDJ recombination model fitted to out-of-frame rearrangements, and the resulting probabilities were checked against IGoR. In a later analysis, TCR-TCR, TCR-HLA and TCR-CMV co-occurrence was scored with hypergeometric tests, and a repertoire-size bias correction was applied to TCR pairs. A later analysis estimated false discovery rates by permuting HLA or CMV assignments 20 times. A later analysis grouped co-occurring TCRs with DBSCAN, adding TCRdist sequence similarity when clustering within HLA-allele-positive subsets. Repertoires with fewer than 30,000 or more than 120,000 public chains were left out of co-occurrence clustering, as were five repertoires with anomalous nucleotide sharing. TCRdb took this table from immuneACCESS and kept in-frame rearrangements with V and J called. Such tables lack part of the clones; where checked against another copy, unresolved V genes explain under half of the gap, and the rest is unexplained. The V and J calls and clone size come from that table; D and trimming were worked out from the DNA. Here the sample has fewer than 250,000 clones; 79% occur a single time. In total, the top ten clones hold roughly 1.6% of the sample.

The cohort was made up of around 720 healthy bone marrow donors. Cohort members were all nominally healthy when sampled, although unrecorded immune exposures were likely present. The donor tested CMV seronegative and was one of the 352 seronegative cohort members. A peripheral blood sample was provided by each donor, and peripheral blood mononuclear cells were used for TCR beta sequencing. The Qiagen DNeasy Blood Extraction Kit was used to extract genomic DNA from the blood cell samples. The rearrangement combines TRBV5-1 with TRBJ2-7, with 7 junctional bases fitting TRBD2. This clonotype originated in a woman aged 18-29 years in good health and CMV-seronegative. Sequencing used PBMCs. The CDR3 in this case is CASSLDPGGYEQYF. The DNA sequence is given as TGCGCCAGCAGCTTGGATCCGGGAGGCTACGAGCAGTACTTC.